This record covers a single TCR beta chain. The data derive from a study of identical twins. One entry per CDR3 protein, called by TCRdb with MiXCR from the 5' RACE reads. The sample records some 730,000 distinct CDR3 sequences, 15% to 20% being singletons. The CDR3 has 13 amino acids. Germline values: CDR1 KGHDR, CDR2 SFDVKD. Trimming cost V 3 bases and J 2 bases, with 6 bases left between them. The sample also formed part of further work on T cells expressing NK-cell markers. Per that paper: Sorted CD3+CD56+NKG2C+, CD3+CD56+NKG2C- and CD3+CD56-NKG2C+ T cells provided the TCR beta repertoires.

The sequence derives from a woman aged 18-30 years in good health. Material: PBMCs. This sequence joins TRBV24-1 and TRBJ2-5; D not resolved. CDR3 coding DNA: TGTGCCACCAGTGATCCAAATCAAGAGACCCAGTACTTC. Translating it yields CATSDPNQETQYF.